A single sample gave rise to the 3 T cell receptor beta chains below, sequenced in a study of cytomegalovirus exposure and HLA in healthy donors. PCR used 60 Vbeta primers and 13 Jbeta primers. Profiling relied on immunoSEQ multiplex PCR, and the TCRdb table lists in-frame clones only, not all of them. The sample holds about 130,000 clones, 70% to 85% seen once. Source material: PBMCs. The receptors here all came from a boy aged 2 to 10 in good health and CMV-seronegative.

The V and J genes are TRBV7-6 and TRBJ1-1; 7 bases match TRBD1. CDR1 and CDR2 from the germline V gene are SGHVS and FNYEAQ. V shed 5 bases, J shed 7 bases, and the junction held 4 bases outside the gene matches. CDR3 size: 12 residues. Here the CDR3 DNA reads TGTGCCAGCAGCCGGGACAGTTTTGAAGCTTTCTTT. Protein: CASSRDSFEAFF.

The J gene is TRBJ2-6, the V gene TRBV5-1; 11 nucleotides line up with TRBD1. Trimming at V came to 5 bases and at J to 2 bases, leaving 12 bases not matched to a gene. Looked up from germline, CDR1 is SGHRS and CDR2 is YFSETQ. There are 19 residues in the CDR3. The CDR3 region is CASRVVVGQGAPGANVLTF. The CDR3 nucleotides are TGCGCCAGCAGGGTTGTAGTAGGACAGGGGGCGCCTGGGGCCAACGTCCTGACTTTC.

V and J are TRBV5-1 and TRBJ1-1; no clear D gene. V dropped 3 bases and J dropped 1 base, with 7 bases sitting between them. The CDR3 is 13 amino acids. CDR1 SGHRS and CDR2 YFSETQ come from the germline V gene. The DNA for the CDR3 is TGCGCCAGCAGCTATAAGAGGAACACTGAAGCTTTCTTT. Residues: CASSYKRNTEAFF. Full variable domain (outside the CDR3, taken from reference TRBV5-1 and TRBJ1-1): KAGVTQTPRYLIKTRGQQVTLSCSPISGHRSVSWYQQTPGQGLQFLFEYFSETQRNKGNFPGRFSGRQFSNSRSEMNVSTLELGDSALYLCASSYKRNTEAFFGQGTRLTVV.